This TCR beta chain derives from a study of shared clonotypes between healthy human individuals. Study-wide background: There were three CD4 naive, three CD4 memory, two CD8 naive and one CD8 memory plates per donor. Study-wide findings and caveats: The small donor group covered limited genetic and exposure diversity. Shared clonotypes: approximately 4.5% naive CD4, around 4% naive CD8, 2.3% memory CD4, approximately 0.37% memory CD8. Researchers found naive subsets generally carried larger estimated richness than memory subsets.

This clone came up once. Its specificity is unknown. Sequencing used immunoSEQ multiplex PCR; TCRdb keeps in-frame clones, though not all of them. The table has about 2.1 million clones, roughly 93% seen once. Terminally differentiated effector memory CD45RA+ cells were excluded by CCR7 positive selection of CD45RO-negative cells. Sequencing was done on a sample of naive CD8+ T cells from PBMCs. The receptor was isolated from a man aged 18 to 29 in good health. Some clones in this sample may be carry-over from other donors' samples.

The CDR3, as DNA: TGTGCCAGCAGCCTTACTAGCGGGAGCGAGCAGTACTTC. Translating it yields CASSLTSGSEQYF. The V gene is TRBV11-1, the J gene TRBJ2-7; TRBD2 matches at 11 bases. The CDR3 is made up of 13 amino acids. V trimming: 5 bases; J trimming: 6 bases; junction bases outside the gene matches: 3. The germline CDR1 and CDR2 sequences are SGHAT and FQDESV (reference sequence). The full variable domain, completed using reference TRBV11-1 and TRBJ2-7, is EAEVAQSPRYKITEKSQAVAFWCDPISGHATLYWYRQILGQGPELLVQFQDESVVDDSQLPKDRFSAERLKGVDSTLKIQPAELGDSAMYLCASSLTSGSEQYFGPGTRLTVT.